This TCR beta chain came from a study of CD8+ T cells in alopecia areata. Study details: Oral tofacitinib, 5 to 10 mg twice daily, was given in an open-label trial. Scoring treated patients' severity relied on the percentage of scalp area affected.

Overall study findings and caveats: Scalp clonality, together with expanded CD8+ clones among the top 100, fell significantly with tofacitinib. Researchers reported that TCR sharing among patients proved less clear than in mice, possibly HLA-linked.

Treatment of the sample: oral pan-JAK inhibitor, 5-10 mg twice daily. The CDR3 length is 13 residues. Trimming left V 7 bases short and J 6 bases short, with 15 bases between. Germline V lookup: CDR1 MDHEN, CDR2 SYDVKM. Once RNA had been extracted, it was reverse transcribed into cDNA to act as the sequencing template. Clones were sequenced by immunoSEQ multiplex PCR, and TCRdb holds only the in-frame ones, with some missing. The profile shows tens of thousands of clones, 40% to 55% of them singletons. As regards this clone: Its antigen remains unidentified.

The rearrangement uses TRBV28 and TRBJ1-2, with a weak D call TRBD1 (5 bases). Sequenced here: CD8+ T cells sorted from blood, sampled at approximately week 37, from a patient treated with tofacitinib. The TCR originated in a human donor with alopecia areata. The CDR3 loop is CASTQRGVNGYTF. Here the CDR3 DNA reads TGTGCCAGCACCCAGAGAGGGGTTAATGGCTACACCTTC.